Following are 10 T cell receptor beta chains from one sample sequenced in a study of siplizumab effects on memory and regulatory T cells. The data were produced by immunoSEQ multiplex PCR, yet TCRdb's version contains in-frame clones alone and is incomplete. Found here are about 100,000 clones, about nine tenths of them singletons; the top ten hold just over 2.5%. The sequenced sample consisted of CD4+ T cells sorted from blood. The source of these receptors is a human donor in good health. Some clones in this sample may be carry-over from other donors' samples.

The V call is TRBV9, the J call TRBJ2-6; no clear D gene. The CDR3 covers 15 residues. Germline V CDR1 and CDR2: SGDLS, YYNGEE. V gave up 2 bases and J gave up 3 bases, with 9 bases separating them. CDR3 nucleotide sequence: TGTGCCAGCAGCGTTAAGGGTGATGGGGCCAACGTCCTGACTTTC. This translates into CASSVKGDGANVLTF.

The chain carries TRBV29-1 and TRBJ2-3; TRBD1 aligns across 7 bases. The length of the CDR3 is 13 residues. Trimming removed 7 bases from V and 3 bases from J; junction bases left unmatched: 7. Germline V gene sequence: CDR1 SQVTM, CDR2 ANQGSEA. For the CDR3, the DNA is TGCAGCGGTTCGGGACAGACGACAGATACGCAGTATTTT. Translation gives CSGSGQTTDTQYF.

This sequence joins TRBV9 and TRBJ2-5, with D perhaps TRBD1 (5 bases). The V end was cut by 3 bases, the J end by 0 bases, with 6 bases between. CDR3 length: 13 amino acids. Germline V CDR1 and CDR2: SGDLS, YYNGEE. Here the CDR3 reads CASSEQDQETQYF. The CDR3, as DNA: TGTGCCAGCAGCGAACAGGACCAAGAGACCCAGTACTTC.

The V and J genes are TRBV4-1 and TRBJ2-6; no clear D gene. The ends were cut back, 0 bases at V and 1 base at J, with 7 bases in the middle. The CDR3 length is 16 residues. Per the germline V gene, CDR1 is MGHRA and CDR2 is YSYEKL. CDR3 sequence (DNA): TGCGCCAGCAGCCAAGAGTCGGCATCTGGGGCCAACGTCCTGACTTTC. This codes for CASSQESASGANVLTF.

The rearrangement joins TRBV5-1 to TRBJ2-7, with 7 bases lining up with TRBD1. Germline V lookup: CDR1 SGHRS, CDR2 YFSETQ. The J segment lost 2 bases and the V segment lost 4 bases, leaving 6 bases of the junction unmatched. The CDR3 extends over 14 amino acids. The CDR3 protein is CASSAGTDPYEQYF. The CDR3 nucleotides are TGCGCCAGCAGCGCCGGGACAGATCCCTACGAGCAGTACTTC.

The chain uses TRBV19 and TRBJ1-1, with 7 nucleotides matching TRBD1. Germline V gene data show CDR1 as LNHDA and CDR2 as SQIVND (reference sequence). After removal of 5 bases from V and 5 bases from J, the junction contained 11 bases not matched to a gene. CDR3 length equals 15 residues. The CDR3: CASSPPQGMSTEAFF. In DNA, the CDR3 is TGTGCCAGTAGTCCACCACAGGGGATGAGTACTGAAGCTTTCTTT.

The rearrangement joins TRBV15 to TRBJ2-7, with D tentatively TRBD2 (6 bases). Germline-derived CDR1 and CDR2 are LNHNV and YYDKDF (reference sequence). V dropped 3 bases and J dropped 2 bases, with 14 bases sitting between them. This CDR3 contains 15 residues. The CDR3 DNA is TGTGCCACCAGCAGCGGCATGGGACTCCCCTACGAGCAGTACTTC. It codes for CATSSGMGLPYEQYF.

The chain carries TRBV10-2 and TRBJ2-7; D possibly matches TRBD1 or TRBD2 (5 bases each). CDR3 length: 10 amino acids. Germline CDR1 is WSHSY and CDR2 is SAAADI. V was pared by 4 bases and J by 9 bases, with 7 bases between. The CDR3 reads CASSGGRQYF. The CDR3, as DNA: TGCGCCAGCAGTGGGGGGAGGCAGTACTTC.

The table lists this clone with a count of one. The chain has TRBV15 and TRBJ2-7, with a weak D call TRBD1 (6 bases). Germline CDR1 and CDR2: LNHNV and YYDKDF (reference sequence). Trimming pared 5 bases from V and 0 bases from J, leaving 11 bases between. This CDR3 is built from 14 residues. CDR3 region: CATSARDNSYEQYF. The CDR3 DNA follows: TGTGCCACCAGCGCCCGGGACAACTCCTACGAGCAGTACTTC. Together with reference TRBV15 and TRBJ2-7, the CDR3 gives the full variable domain: DAMVIQNPRYQVTQFGKPVTLSCSQTLNHNVMYWYQQKSSQAPKLLFHYYDKDFNNEADTPDNFQSRRPNTSFCFLDIRSPGLGDTAMYLCATSARDNSYEQYFGPGTRLTVT.

The sample holds one count of this clone. This chain joins TRBV28 and TRBJ2-6; D perhaps matches TRBD2 (5 bases). Germline CDR1 and CDR2: MDHEN and SYDVKM. V was trimmed by 8 bases and J by 0 bases, leaving 8 bases between them. The CDR3 loop spans 14 amino acids. The CDR3 is CASGRDSGANVLTF. The DNA for the CDR3 is TGTGCCAGCGGACGGGACTCTGGGGCCAACGTCCTGACTTTC.